The 32 T cell receptor beta chains in this list originate from one sample, sequenced in a study of blood T cell repertoires in COVID-19. The data were produced by immunoSEQ multiplex PCR, yet TCRdb's version contains in-frame clones alone and is incomplete. The table records about 300,000 clones, 85% to 90% of them present only once. The sequenced sample consisted of peripheral blood. Receptor source: a man in his 70s with acute or convalescent COVID-19.

This clone was observed a handful of times. The gene calls are TRBV7-2 and TRBJ1-2, with D hard to call. The V gene's germline CDR1 is SGHTA and CDR2 FQGNSA. The CDR3 sequence is 14 residues long. Trimming stripped 5 bases from V and 0 bases from J, with 10 bases between. The CDR3 DNA is TGTGCCAGCAGCCCTGGAAGCGCTAACTATGGCTACACCTTC. This codes for CASSPGSANYGYTF.

The chain links TRBV7-2 to TRBJ2-7, with 14 bases fitting TRBD2. The germline gives CDR1 SGHTA, CDR2 FQGNSA. This CDR3 is 16 amino acids long. J was trimmed by 6 bases and V by 6 bases; bases with no gene match: 10. The CDR3: CASRLDGTSGRGEQYF. The CDR3 DNA reads as TGTGCCAGCAGACTGGACGGGACTAGCGGGAGAGGCGAGCAGTACTTC.

In this sample, this clone turned up once. The V call is TRBV2, the J call TRBJ1-1; 10 nucleotides align to TRBD1. Unmatched junction bases numbered 10, after V lost 4 bases and J lost 2 bases. There are 17 residues in the CDR3. From germline, CDR1 is SNHLY and CDR2 FYNNEI. CDR3 loop: CASSGPLRTGGNTEAFF. As DNA, the CDR3 is TGTGCCAGCAGTGGGCCCCTTCGGACAGGGGGAAACACTGAAGCTTTCTTT.

This chain joins TRBV3-1 (or the pseudogene TRBV3-2) and TRBJ1-3; no clear D. CDR3 length: 14 amino acids. Germline V lookup: CDR1 LGHDT, CDR2 YNNKEL (reference sequence). The V gene lost 4 bases and the J gene lost 0 bases, with 7 bases spanning the gap. CDR3: CASSLRGSGNTIYF. CDR3 bases: TGTGCCAGCAGCCTACGGGGCTCTGGAAACACCATATATTTT.

CDR3 protein: CASSLPQGISGYTF. CDR3 in DNA: TGTGCCAGCAGTTTACCTCAGGGGATCTCTGGCTACACCTTC. The chain recombines TRBV28 with TRBJ1-2; weak D call: TRBD1 (6 bases). The ends were cut back, 2 bases at V and 7 bases at J, with 14 bases in the middle. CDR1 and CDR2 from the germline V gene are MDHEN and SYDVKM. This CDR3 has 14 residues.

As regards this clone: Other DNA variants within this sample encode the same CDR3. This CDR3 reads CASSRGTGRYQPQHF. In nucleotides, the CDR3 is TGTGCCAGCAGTCGCGGGACAGGGCGGTATCAGCCCCAGCATTTT. The chain couples TRBV6-2 or TRBV6-3 to TRBJ1-5, with 9 nucleotides matching TRBD1. CDR1 and CDR2 from the germline V gene are MNHEY and SVGEGT. The CDR3 has 15 amino acids. Trimming removed 5 bases from V and 5 bases from J; junction bases left unmatched: 7.

The J gene is TRBJ2-3, the V gene TRBV20-1, with TRBD1 matching 9 bases. The CDR3 has 15 amino acids. CDR1 and CDR2 (germline): DFQATT, SNEGSKA (reference sequence). V shed 3 bases and J 4 bases; nucleotides not matched to a gene: 8. The CDR3 is CSASRRDRASDTQYF. CDR3 DNA: TGCAGTGCTAGTCGCAGGGACAGGGCGTCAGATACGCAGTATTTT.

The V gene is TRBV18, the J gene TRBJ1-5; D remains ambiguous. V lost 2 bases to trimming and J lost 0 bases, with 11 bases between them. The CDR3 totals 16 residues. Germline values: CDR1 KGHSH, CDR2 LQKENI. CDR3 bases: TGTGCCAGCTCACCAGTTCGTCAGGTTAGCAATCAGCCCCAGCATTTT. Translation: CASSPVRQVSNQPQHF.

The chain has TRBV28 and TRBJ1-1, with D possibly being TRBD1 (6 bases). V lost 6 bases to trimming and J lost 2 bases, with 10 bases between them. This CDR3 region has 13 residues. Per the germline V gene, CDR1 is MDHEN and CDR2 is SYDVKM. The CDR3 loop reads CASRRTANTEAFF. As DNA, the CDR3 is TGTGCCAGCAGGAGGACAGCAAACACTGAAGCTTTCTTT.

The gene calls are TRBV4-2 and TRBJ2-2; 12 bases align to TRBD2. CDR3 size: 18 residues. Per the germline V gene, CDR1 is LGHNA and CDR2 is YNFKEQ. V trimming: 4 bases; J trimming: 0 bases; junction bases outside the gene matches: 6. CDR3 sequence reads: CASSPRPSGGANTGELFF. For the CDR3, the DNA is TGTGCCAGCAGCCCGCGCCCTAGCGGGGGGGCGAACACCGGGGAGCTGTTTTTT.

This chain connects TRBV9 to TRBJ1-1; D remains unclear. There are 13 residues in the CDR3. The V gene lost 1 base and the J gene lost 2 bases, with 6 bases spanning the gap. Germline V gene sequence: CDR1 SGDLS, CDR2 YYNGEE. The CDR3 DNA reads TGTGCCAGCAGCGTAATCAGAAACACTGAAGCTTTCTTT. Its protein is CASSVIRNTEAFF.

The chain employs TRBV27 and TRBJ2-1, with 10 bases identical to TRBD2. Germline assignment: CDR1 MNHEY and CDR2 SMNVEV (reference sequence). V shed 3 bases and J 6 bases; nucleotides not matched to a gene: 14. The CDR3 is 18 residues long. The CDR3 DNA is TGTGCCAGCAGTTTGCGACAATTACTAGCGGGATCGTCCAATGAGCAGTTCTTC. It translates to CASSLRQLLAGSSNEQFF.

The chain links TRBV4-3 to TRBJ2-3; 8 bases are shared with TRBD1. The V gene's germline CDR1 is LGHNA and CDR2 YSLEER. The CDR3 covers 17 residues. Germline trimming cut 0 bases from V and 3 bases from J; bases unmatched to any gene: 8. This CDR3 is CASSQDRTGRLTDTQYF. As DNA, the CDR3 is TGCGCCAGCAGCCAAGATCGGACAGGGAGGTTGACAGATACGCAGTATTTT.

The V call is TRBV6-5, the J call TRBJ1-1; 9 nucleotides agree with TRBD1. Trimming removed 7 bases from V and 5 bases from J; junction bases left unmatched: 8. The CDR3 is made up of 14 amino acids. Germline V gene data show CDR1 as MNHEY and CDR2 as SVGAGI. This CDR3 reads CASKPDRGLTEAFF. DNA of the CDR3: TGTGCCAGCAAACCCGACAGGGGGTTGACTGAAGCTTTCTTT.

Written as DNA, the CDR3 is TGTGCCAGCAGCTTTGGAAGCGGGGGGGCCCACGAGCAGTACTTC. Translating gives CASSFGSGGAHEQYF. V is TRBV5-4 and J is TRBJ2-7; 10 bases are a match to TRBD2. The CDR3 runs to 15 residues. J gave up 5 bases and V 2 bases, and 7 bases lay outside the gene matches. Germline lookup yields CDR1 SGHNT and CDR2 YYREEE (reference sequence).

The chain employs TRBV5-1 and TRBJ2-5; 8 bases line up with TRBD2. The CDR3 is 15 amino acids. Germline CDR1 SGHRS, CDR2 YFSETQ. The J segment lost 6 bases and the V segment lost 0 bases, leaving 7 bases of the junction unmatched. DNA of the CDR3: TGCGCCAGCAGCTTGGTAACGGGGGGGTTGCAGACCCAGTACTTC. As protein: CASSLVTGGLQTQYF.

This clone is a singleton in its sample. The chain has TRBV28 and TRBJ2-7; maybe TRBD1 (6 bases). The CDR3 is 16 residues long. CDR1 MDHEN and CDR2 SYDVKM come from the germline V gene. The V and J ends lost 5 bases and 4 bases respectively, with 21 bases between them. The CDR3: CASSPSHPDRPYEQYF. The CDR3 coding sequence is TGTGCCAGCAGTCCATCTCACCCTGACAGGCCATACGAGCAGTACTTC.

The chain recombines TRBV5-1 with TRBJ1-2; D might be TRBD1 (5 bases). The V end was cut by 1 base, the J end by 8 bases, with 12 bases between. CDR1 is SGHRS, CDR2 YFSETQ, per germline. The CDR3 has 13 amino acids. This CDR3 reads CASSLLGEDGYTF. CDR3 in DNA: TGCGCCAGCAGCTTGTTAGGGGAGGACGGCTACACCTTC.

The chain couples TRBV6-4 to TRBJ1-5; a possible D gene is TRBD1 (5 bases). Germline-derived CDR1 and CDR2 are MRHNA and SNTAGT. Trimming cost V 0 bases and J 3 bases, with 15 bases left between them. The CDR3 spans 17 residues. CDR3 residues: CASSDSPRVFTNQPQHF. Here the CDR3 DNA reads TGTGCCAGCAGTGACTCTCCCAGGGTATTTACCAATCAGCCCCAGCATTTT.

The V and J genes are TRBV10-2 and TRBJ1-2; D is perhaps TRBD1 (6 bases). Trimming removed 4 bases from V and 2 bases from J, with 8 bases in between. CDR3 length: 13 residues. Germline assignment: CDR1 WSHSY and CDR2 SAAADI. CDR3 sequence (DNA): TGCGCCAGCAGTGCGGACAGAAACTATGGCTACACCTTC. It yields the protein CASSADRNYGYTF.

This clone came up once. V is TRBV3-1 (or the pseudogene TRBV3-2) and J is TRBJ2-1; no clear D. Per germline, CDR1 LGHDT and CDR2 YNNKEL (reference sequence). The CDR3 runs to 16 residues. The V gene lost 1 base and the J gene lost 0 bases, with 10 bases spanning the gap. This CDR3 is CASSQGIRVSYNEQFF. The CDR3 DNA sequence: TGTGCCAGCAGCCAAGGGATCCGGGTCTCCTACAATGAGCAGTTCTTC.

CDR3 residues: CASSSRVYTGELFF. The DNA for the CDR3 is TGTGCCAGCAGCTCCAGGGTATACACCGGGGAGCTGTTTTTT. The V call is TRBV11-2, the J call TRBJ2-2, with D tentatively TRBD1 (5 bases). The germline gives CDR1 SGHAT, CDR2 FQNNGV. The CDR3 is 14 residues long. Deletions cut 4 bases from V and 3 bases from J, with 9 bases between.

This chain uses TRBV9 with TRBJ2-3; TRBD1 is a possible D gene (6 bases). This CDR3 is 14 amino acids long. Looked up from germline, CDR1 is SGDLS and CDR2 is YYNGEE. V shed 4 bases and J shed 0 bases, with 9 bases lying between them. CDR3: CASSHTGSTDTQYF. The CDR3 nucleotides read TGTGCCAGCAGCCATACAGGGAGCACAGATACGCAGTATTTT. Full variable domain (remainder filled in from reference TRBV9 and TRBJ2-3): DSGVTQTPKHLITATGQRVTLRCSPRSGDLSVYWYQQSLDQGLQFLIQYYNGEERAKGNILERFSAQQFPDLHSELNLSSLELGDSALYFCASSHTGSTDTQYFGPGTRLTVL.

The rearrangement joins TRBV6-5 to TRBJ1-2; 7 bases agree with TRBD1. Unmatched junction bases numbered 7, after V lost 5 bases and J lost 4 bases. The germline gives CDR1 MNHEY, CDR2 SVGAGI. The CDR3 is 14 amino acids. The DNA of the CDR3 is TGTGCCAGCAGTCCAGGACAGGCGTTCTATGGCTACACCTTC. Protein sequence: CASSPGQAFYGYTF.

CDR3 residues: CASTDKQTNGYTF. The CDR3 DNA reads as TGTGCCAGTACCGACAAGCAGACAAATGGCTACACCTTC. V gene TRBV19 combines with J gene TRBJ1-2; no definite D call. Germline CDR1 LNHDA, CDR2 SQIVND (reference sequence). Trimming left V 7 bases short and J 6 bases short, with 15 bases between. The CDR3 consists of 13 residues.

The chain uses TRBV4-3 and TRBJ2-1; 9 bases are a match to TRBD2. The CDR3 consists of 20 residues. Germline-derived CDR1 and CDR2 are LGHNA and YSLEER. V was pared by 0 bases and J by 4 bases, with 16 bases of the junction left unmatched. Here the CDR3 reads CASSQDLGAMAGGSYNEQFF. CDR3 DNA: TGCGCCAGCAGCCAAGATCTCGGGGCGATGGCGGGGGGGTCGTACAATGAGCAGTTCTTC.

This chain joins TRBV3-1 (or the pseudogene TRBV3-2) and TRBJ1-5; a weak D match, TRBD1 (6 bases). CDR1 and CDR2 from the germline V gene are LGHDT and YNNKEL (reference sequence). The CDR3 loop spans 15 amino acids. V lost 8 bases and J lost 5, with 19 bases in between. The CDR3 protein is CASGPVPGHYQPQHF. The CDR3 DNA follows: TGTGCCAGCGGCCCTGTCCCGGGACACTATCAGCCCCAGCATTTT.

The genes are TRBV6-5 and TRBJ1-6; 8 bases are shared with TRBD1. This CDR3 has 13 amino acids. Germline trimming cut 6 bases from V and 7 bases from J; bases unmatched to any gene: 2. Germline loops: CDR1 MNHEY, CDR2 SVGAGI. The CDR3 coding sequence is TGTGCCAGCAGGGGACAGGCCAATTCACCCCTCCACTTT. Amino acid sequence: CASRGQANSPLHF.

The chain uses TRBV19 and TRBJ1-1, with 7 bases aligning to TRBD1. CDR1 and CDR2 (germline): LNHDA, SQIVND (reference sequence). The CDR3 spans 14 residues. V was clipped by 4 bases and J by 0 bases; unmatched bases: 2. The CDR3 protein is CASSRTGMNTEAFF. The CDR3 coding sequence is TGTGCCAGTAGTAGGACAGGCATGAACACTGAAGCTTTCTTT. The full variable domain, completed using reference TRBV19 and TRBJ1-1, is DGGITQSPKYLFRKEGQNVTLSCEQNLNHDAMYWYRQDPGQGLRLIYYSQIVNDFQKGDIAEGYSVSREKKESFPLTVTSAQKNPTAFYLCASSRTGMNTEAFFGQGTRLTVV.

A single count supports this clone. The V and J genes are TRBV28 and TRBJ1-5; D ambiguous. Trimming left V 8 bases short and J 5 bases short, with 16 bases between. The CDR3 has 14 residues. Germline CDR1 and CDR2: MDHEN and SYDVKM. CDR3 coding DNA: TGTGCCAGCGGTCCCGGGAGTCACTATCAGCCCCAGCATTTT. Its protein product is CASGPGSHYQPQHF.

The chain carries TRBV7-2 and TRBJ2-1; TRBD2 aligns across 13 bases. Trimming at V came to 5 bases and at J to 8 bases, leaving 6 bases not matched to a gene. Germline V gene data show CDR1 as SGHTA and CDR2 as FQGNSA. The CDR3 is 15 residues long. The CDR3 nucleotides read TGTGCCAGCAGCGCCACTAGCGGGGGGGCCTATGAGCAGTTCTTC. It encodes CASSATSGGAYEQFF.

This chain links TRBV28 with TRBJ1-5; TRBD1 is a possible D gene (5 bases). Germline CDR1 reads MDHEN; CDR2 reads SYDVKM. Trimming shortened V by 6 bases and J by 2 bases, and 20 bases separated the two germline ends. The CDR3 spans 17 residues. CDR3 residues: CASSPLGGVGGNQPQHF. The CDR3 DNA reads TGTGCCAGCAGCCCCCTCGGGGGGGTAGGCGGCAATCAGCCCCAGCATTTT.